Here is one T cell receptor (beta chain) with its context. The sample comes from a study of early T cells in non-severe SARS-CoV-2 infection. V lost 7 bases and J lost 4; bases outside the gene matches: 9. This CDR3 has 14 amino acids. Germline CDR1 reads SQVTM; CDR2 reads ANQGSEA. TCRdb independently ran MiXCR on the 5' RACE reads; one entry per CDR3 protein. The sample gives about 44,000 distinct CDR3 sequences, around 6.1% of which show up once; less than 25% is in the top ten. The V and J genes are TRBV29-1 and TRBJ2-2; 7 bases are shared with TRBD2. The TCR comes from an adult who was a healthcare worker with PCR-confirmed SARS-CoV-2 infection or an uninfected control (not recorded which). The material was whole blood, obtained at baseline. This chain's CDR3 is CSARTPGGTGELFF. The CDR3 nucleotides are TGCAGCGCCCGGACCCCGGGGGGCACCGGGGAGCTGTTTTTT.